This T cell receptor beta chain was retrieved from a study of blood T cell repertoires in COVID-19. The participants were between roughly 18 and 100 years old and came from some 23 US areas. Membership in each cohort depended on participant-reported clinical history. V lost 7 bases, J lost 4 bases, and 11 bases lay in between. Germline V CDR1 and CDR2: KGHDR, SFDVKD. The CDR3 is made up of 13 amino acids. TCRdb's table, derived via immunoSEQ multiplex PCR, lists solely in-frame clones and lacks some. The sample yields fewer than 250,000 clones, over 75% seen once. The chain has TRBV24-1 and TRBJ2-3; possible D gene TRBD1, 5 bases. Sequencing input: PBMCs or T cells enriched from blood (not recorded which). This clonotype was sampled from a woman aged 40 to 50 with acute COVID-19. Written as DNA, the CDR3 is TGTGCCACCAGAGGGGCTTTTGCAGATACGCAGTATTTT. Translated: CATRGAFADTQYF.